This TCR beta chain was captured by sequencing in a study of blood T cell repertoires in COVID-19. Whole-study context: The study drew acute and convalescent COVID-19 samples from the United States, Italy and Spain. Nucleic acid was either cDNA or gDNA, and it came from T cells, B-cell-depleted T cells, or PBMCs.

This clone showed up many times. The Seattle patients, enrolled during active infection, were followed longitudinally. In the source study's methods: It was from reference gene primer amplification that nucleated cell counts were estimated. TCRdb's table, derived via immunoSEQ multiplex PCR, lists solely in-frame clones and lacks some. That table gives V, J and clone size, and the DNA gave D and trimming. The sample carries roughly 410,000 clones, about 89% recorded once. The clonotype comes from a woman in her sixties or seventies with COVID-19, enrolled during active disease. The sequenced material came from peripheral blood.

CDR3 nucleotides: TGTGCCAGCAGCCCCAGGGGGCCAGAGACCCAGTACTTC. Residues: CASSPRGPETQYF. The J gene is TRBJ2-5, the V gene TRBV7-9; 8 bases line up with TRBD1. In germline, CDR1 is SEHNR, CDR2 FQNEAQ (reference sequence). V gave up 5 bases and J gave up 4 bases; unmatched junction bases: 3. CDR3 length equals 13 residues.